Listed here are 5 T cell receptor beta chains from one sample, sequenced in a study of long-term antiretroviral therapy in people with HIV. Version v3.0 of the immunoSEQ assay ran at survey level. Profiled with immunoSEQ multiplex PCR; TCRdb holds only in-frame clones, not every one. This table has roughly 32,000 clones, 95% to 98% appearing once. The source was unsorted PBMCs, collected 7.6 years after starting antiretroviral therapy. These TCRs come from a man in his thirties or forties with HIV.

CDR3 in DNA: TGTGCCAGCAGTGACAGGGACAGGGTGGGTGGCTACACCTTC. It is translated as CASSDRDRVGGYTF. The chain employs TRBV2 and TRBJ1-2; 9 nucleotides line up with TRBD1. The CDR3 runs to 14 residues. Trimming cost V 3 bases and J 7 bases; bases outside gene matches: 6. Germline CDR1 and CDR2: SNHLY and FYNNEI.

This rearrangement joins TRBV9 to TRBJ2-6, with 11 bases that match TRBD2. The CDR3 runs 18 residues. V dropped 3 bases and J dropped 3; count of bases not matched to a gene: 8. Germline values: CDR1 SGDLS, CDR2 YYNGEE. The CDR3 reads CASSGQTSGNVGANVLTF. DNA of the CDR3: TGTGCCAGCAGCGGCCAGACTAGCGGGAATGTTGGGGCCAACGTCCTGACTTTC.

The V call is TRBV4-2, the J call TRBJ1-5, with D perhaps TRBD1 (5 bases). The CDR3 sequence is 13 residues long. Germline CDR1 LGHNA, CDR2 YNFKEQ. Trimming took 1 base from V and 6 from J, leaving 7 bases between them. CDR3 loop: CASSQGGAQPQHF. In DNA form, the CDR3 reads TGTGCCAGCAGCCAAGGAGGGGCTCAGCCCCAGCATTTT.

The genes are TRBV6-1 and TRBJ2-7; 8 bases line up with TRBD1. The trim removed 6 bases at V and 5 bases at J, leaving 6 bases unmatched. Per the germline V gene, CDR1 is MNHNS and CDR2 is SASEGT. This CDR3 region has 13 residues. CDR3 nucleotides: TGTGCCAGCAGCCTACAGGGGGACGACGAGCAGTACTTC. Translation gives CASSLQGDDEQYF.

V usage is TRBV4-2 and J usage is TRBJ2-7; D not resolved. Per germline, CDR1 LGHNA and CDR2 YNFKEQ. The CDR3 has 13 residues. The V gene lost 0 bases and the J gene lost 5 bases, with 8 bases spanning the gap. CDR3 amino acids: CASSQEMSDEQYF. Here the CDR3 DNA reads TGTGCCAGCAGCCAAGAGATGTCGGACGAGCAGTACTTC.